This passage covers 5 T cell receptor beta chains from one sample sequenced in a study of cytomegalovirus exposure and HLA in healthy donors (dated by TCRdb to about 2017). Library method: the immunoSEQ multiplex PCR assay. The multiplex PCR relied on a mix of 60 forward primers for TCR Vbeta segments and 13 reverse primers for TCR Jbeta segments. Entries here come from immuneACCESS through TCRdb and include only in-frame sequences with V and J called. Some clones fail to appear in such tables; in the studies checked, an unresolved V gene covers under half of the shortfall, and the cause of the remainder is unknown. The sample contains some 130,000 clones, around three quarters of them found a single time. Roughly 3.5% of the sample is held by the ten biggest clonotypes. Sequencing used PBMCs. The origin of the receptors is a male donor in good health and CMV-seronegative.

This clone has a single count. V is TRBV7-9 and J is TRBJ2-5, with D perhaps TRBD2 (5 bases). There are 13 residues in the CDR3. V was cut by 5 bases and J by 3 bases, with 10 bases left in between. CDR1 is SEHNR, CDR2 FQNEAQ, per germline (reference sequence). In DNA, the CDR3 is TGTGCCAGCAGCGGGCGGGCAGAAGAGACCCAGTACTTC. Its translation is CASSGRAEETQYF.

This chain connects TRBV7-8 to TRBJ2-3; 8 bases agree with TRBD2. CDR3 size: 17 residues. The J segment lost 5 bases and the V segment lost 2 bases, leaving 12 bases of the junction unmatched. From germline, CDR1 is SGHVS and CDR2 FQNEAQ. CDR3 sequence: CASSLWSGGAKEDTQYF. The CDR3 DNA reads as TGTGCCAGCAGCTTATGGTCCGGGGGGGCCAAGGAAGATACGCAGTATTTT.

This clone was detected a few times. V gene TRBV10-3 combines with J gene TRBJ2-1, with TRBD1 matching over 12 bases. CDR3 size: 14 residues. V lost 6 bases and J lost 8; bases outside the gene matches: 5. CDR1 ENHRY and CDR2 SYGVKD come from the germline V gene. The CDR3 DNA reads TGTGCCATCAGCCCGGGACAGGGGGCCTATGAGCAGTTCTTC. Its protein product is CAISPGQGAYEQFF.

This sequence joins TRBV5-1 and TRBJ1-2; unclear D gene. Trimming cost V 4 bases and J 0 bases, with 7 bases left between them. The CDR3 spans 13 residues. Germline lookup yields CDR1 SGHRS and CDR2 YFSETQ. The DNA of the CDR3 is TGCGCCAGCAGCCGGGAGACTAACTATGGCTACACCTTC. This translates into CASSRETNYGYTF.

The chain carries TRBV6-1 and TRBJ2-1; 12 bases are a match to TRBD2. CDR1 is MNHNS, CDR2 SASEGT, per germline. V was pared by 3 bases and J by 7 bases, with 4 bases of the junction left unmatched. The CDR3 consists of 15 residues. The CDR3 here is CASSDGLAGPNEQFF. The DNA for the CDR3 is TGTGCCAGCAGTGATGGACTAGCGGGACCAAATGAGCAGTTCTTC.